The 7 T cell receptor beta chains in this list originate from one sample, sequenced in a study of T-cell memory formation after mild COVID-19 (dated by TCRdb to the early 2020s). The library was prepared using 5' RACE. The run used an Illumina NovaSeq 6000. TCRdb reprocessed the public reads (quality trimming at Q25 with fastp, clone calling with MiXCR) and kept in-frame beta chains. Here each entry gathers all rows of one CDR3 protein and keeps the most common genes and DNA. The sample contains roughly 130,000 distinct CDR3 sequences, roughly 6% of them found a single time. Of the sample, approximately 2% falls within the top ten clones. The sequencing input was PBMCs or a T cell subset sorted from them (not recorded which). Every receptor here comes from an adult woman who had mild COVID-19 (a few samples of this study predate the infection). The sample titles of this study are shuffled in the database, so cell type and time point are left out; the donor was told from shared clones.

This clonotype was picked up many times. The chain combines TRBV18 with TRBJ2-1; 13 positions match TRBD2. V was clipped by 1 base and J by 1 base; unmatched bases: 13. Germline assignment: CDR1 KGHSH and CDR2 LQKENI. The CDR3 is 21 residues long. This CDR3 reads CASSPLLYIRTSGRSYNEQFF. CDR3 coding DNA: TGTGCCAGCTCACCACTACTGTATATTAGGACTAGCGGGAGATCCTACAATGAGCAGTTCTTC.

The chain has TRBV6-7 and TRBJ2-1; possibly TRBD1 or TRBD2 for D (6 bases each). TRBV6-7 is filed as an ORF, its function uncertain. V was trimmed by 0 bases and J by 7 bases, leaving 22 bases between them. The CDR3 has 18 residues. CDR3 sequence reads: CASSYSSRARRGENEQFF. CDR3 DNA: TGTGCCAGCAGTTACTCGTCGCGTGCGAGGAGGGGGGAAAATGAGCAGTTCTTC.

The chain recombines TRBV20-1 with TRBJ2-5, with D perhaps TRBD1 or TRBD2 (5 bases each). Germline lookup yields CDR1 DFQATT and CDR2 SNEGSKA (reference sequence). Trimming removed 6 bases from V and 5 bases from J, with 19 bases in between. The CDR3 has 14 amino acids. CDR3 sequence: CSAFLRRGEETQYF. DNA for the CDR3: TGCAGTGCCTTCCTGCGCAGAGGGGAGGAGACCCAGTACTTC.

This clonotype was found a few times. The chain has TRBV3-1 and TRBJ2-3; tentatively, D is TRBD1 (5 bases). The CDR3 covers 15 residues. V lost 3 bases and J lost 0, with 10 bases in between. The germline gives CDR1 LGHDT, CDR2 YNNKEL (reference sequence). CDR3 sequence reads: CASSHLSGSTDTQYF. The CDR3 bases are TGTGCCAGCAGCCACCTGTCAGGGAGCACAGATACGCAGTATTTT.

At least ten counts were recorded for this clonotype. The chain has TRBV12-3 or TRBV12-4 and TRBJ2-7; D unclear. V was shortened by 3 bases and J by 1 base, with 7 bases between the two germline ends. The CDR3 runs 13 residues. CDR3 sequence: CASSLEVSYEQYF. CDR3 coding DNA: TGTGCCAGCAGTTTGGAAGTTTCCTACGAGCAGTACTTC.

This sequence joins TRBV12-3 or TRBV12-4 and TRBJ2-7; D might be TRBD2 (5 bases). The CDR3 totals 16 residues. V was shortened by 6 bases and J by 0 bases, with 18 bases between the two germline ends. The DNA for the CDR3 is TGTGCCAGCAGAAACCGACCCGGCCGGGACTCCTACGAGCAGTACTTC. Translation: CASRNRPGRDSYEQYF.

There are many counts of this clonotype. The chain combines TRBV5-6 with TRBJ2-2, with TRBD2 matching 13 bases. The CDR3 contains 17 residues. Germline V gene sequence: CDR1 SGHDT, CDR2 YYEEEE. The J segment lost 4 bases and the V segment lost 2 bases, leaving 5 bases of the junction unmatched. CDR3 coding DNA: TGTGCCAGCAGCTTTCGGACTAGCGGGAGTCGCACCGGGGAGCTGTTTTTT. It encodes CASSFRTSGSRTGELFF.